These 29 T cell receptor beta chains share one sample of origin, sequenced in a study of T cells in Graves' hyperthyroidism and ophthalmopathy. RNA transcripts gave rise to amplified TCR beta CDR3 regions. HTBI primers drove first-round RT-PCR of the TCR CDR3. TCRdb reanalysed the multiplex PCR reads using MiXCR and keeps one entry per CDR3 protein. The data contain roughly 290,000 distinct CDR3 sequences, 15% to 20% of them singletons. Sequenced sample: blood. The origin of the receptors is a woman aged 55 to 70 with Graves' ophthalmopathy.

J is TRBJ1-1 and V is TRBV29-1; D uncertain. The CDR3 contains 13 residues. The germline V gene has CDR1 SQVTM and CDR2 ANQGSEA. The V and J ends lost 6 bases and 9 bases respectively, with 20 bases between them. The CDR3 coding sequence is TGCAGCGTCCCTTTGACGGGGAGAGCTAAAGCTTTCTTT. It yields the protein CSVPLTGRAKAFF.

This clonotype appeared a few times. V and J are TRBV9 and TRBJ2-3, with 10 bases identical to TRBD2. Germline CDR1 reads SGDLS; CDR2 reads YYNGEE. V was pared by 3 bases and J by 2 bases, with 3 bases of the junction left unmatched. CDR3 length: 15 residues. CDR3 protein: CASSAAGGPTDTQYF. The CDR3 DNA reads TGTGCCAGCAGCGCAGCGGGAGGGCCCACAGATACGCAGTATTTT.

This clonotype was picked up a small number of times. The CDR3 coding sequence is TGCGCCAGCAGCTGGGCCGGGACTAGCTCCTACAATGAGCAGTTCTTC. Translated, it gives CASSWAGTSSYNEQFF. The chain couples TRBV5-1 to TRBJ2-1; TRBD2 agrees at 8 bases. The CDR3 runs 16 residues. Germline CDR1 reads SGHRS; CDR2 reads YFSETQ. With 3 bases clipped from V and 0 bases from J, the junction kept 5 bases outside the gene matches.

CDR3: CASSAGGAGSYEQYF. DNA for the CDR3: TGTGCCAGCAGCGCCGGGGGAGCCGGCTCCTACGAGCAGTACTTC. This chain joins TRBV9 and TRBJ2-7; D may be TRBD2 (6 bases). Trimming took off 3 bases at V and 0 bases at J, with 13 bases between the two ends. The CDR3 contains 15 residues. Germline lookup yields CDR1 SGDLS and CDR2 YYNGEE.

This clonotype was seen at least ten times. The genes are TRBV20-1 and TRBJ2-3; 10 nucleotides agree with TRBD2. The J segment lost 4 bases and the V segment lost 3 bases, leaving 10 bases of the junction unmatched. The CDR3 is made up of 16 amino acids. CDR1 is DFQATT, CDR2 SNEGSKA, per germline (reference sequence). The CDR3 DNA reads TGCAGTGCTAGCTTAGTGGCTAGCGGGGGCCCAGATACGCAGTATTTT. Amino acid sequence: CSASLVASGGPDTQYF.

This chain uses TRBV7-9 with TRBJ2-2, with D perhaps matching TRBD1 or TRBD2 (5 bases each). CDR1 SEHNR and CDR2 FQNEAQ come from the germline V gene (reference sequence). This CDR3 comprises 13 residues. Deletions cut 5 bases from V and 5 bases from J, with 9 bases between. The CDR3 DNA follows: TGTGCCAGCAGCAGAGGGGTAACCGGGGAGCTGTTTTTT. It is translated as CASSRGVTGELFF.

V and J are TRBV6-5 and TRBJ1-1; D gene uncertain. V was shortened by 5 bases and J by 8 bases, with 9 bases between the two germline ends. The germline CDR1 and CDR2 sequences are MNHEY and SVGAGI. The CDR3 extends over 11 amino acids. Here the CDR3 reads CASSHGQEAFF. CDR3 bases: TGTGCCAGCAGTCACGGGCAGGAAGCTTTCTTT.

This clonotype was observed at least ten times. The V gene is TRBV28, the J gene TRBJ2-7, with unresolved D. Trimming left V 4 bases short and J 0 bases short, with 7 bases between. Germline assignment: CDR1 MDHEN and CDR2 SYDVKM. The CDR3 has 13 residues. This CDR3 reads CASSYQNSYEQYF. The CDR3, as DNA: TGTGCCAGCAGTTACCAGAACTCCTACGAGCAGTACTTC. The full variable domain, with the rest looked up from reference TRBV28 and TRBJ2-7, is DVKVTQSSRYLVKRTGEKVFLECVQDMDHENMFWYRQDPGLGLRLIYFSYDVKMKEKGDIPEGYSVSREKKERFSLILESASTNQTSMYLCASSYQNSYEQYFGPGTRLTVT.

This clonotype was seen a handful of times. A read error may be the cause here, since a much bigger clone is one base away. The chain is built from TRBV27 and TRBJ1-1, with D hard to call. The germline V gene encodes CDR1 MNHEY and CDR2 SMNVEV (reference sequence). The CDR3 sequence is 14 residues long. The CDR3 DNA is TGTGCCAGCAGTTTGGAGCCGTGGGGAACTGAAGCTTCCTTT. Translation gives CASSLEPWGTEASF.

This clonotype was counted at least ten times. The CDR3 spells CASSLGSYQPQHF. The CDR3 coding sequence is TGTGCCAGCAGTTTAGGAAGTTATCAGCCCCAGCATTTT. This chain connects TRBV12-3 or TRBV12-4 to TRBJ1-5; D gene unclear. The CDR3 sequence is 13 residues long. V was shortened by 1 base and J by 5 bases, with 6 bases between the two germline ends.

This clonotype has at least ten counts. The chain links TRBV4-2 to TRBJ2-1, with 10 bases that match TRBD2. This CDR3 region has 17 residues. In germline, CDR1 is LGHNA, CDR2 YNFKEQ. J lost 0 bases, V lost 0 bases, and 2 bases had no gene match. This CDR3 reads CASSQELAGNSYNEQFF. The DNA of the CDR3 is TGTGCCAGCAGCCAAGAACTAGCGGGAAACTCCTACAATGAGCAGTTCTTC.

This clonotype was detected ten times or more. In DNA, the CDR3 is TGTGCCACCAGCAGAGTAACAGCGGCTGGGGGCTACACCTTC. Translated: CATSRVTAAGGYTF. The chain couples TRBV15 to TRBJ1-2; D is unclear. Trimming stripped 1 base from V and 8 bases from J, with 14 bases between. Germline V gene lookup returns CDR1 LNHNV and CDR2 YYDKDF (reference sequence). The CDR3 runs 14 residues.

In this sample, this clonotype turned up a few times. The rearrangement joins TRBV9 to TRBJ1-5, with D possibly being TRBD1 (6 bases). Germline loops: CDR1 SGDLS, CDR2 YYNGEE. The CDR3 extends over 20 amino acids. V was shortened by 0 bases and J by 0 bases, with 22 bases between the two germline ends. In DNA form, the CDR3 reads TGTGCCAGCAGCGTAGGAGGGACAATATCCCTCTTATTTAGCAATCAGCCCCAGCATTTT. It specifies CASSVGGTISLLFSNQPQHF.

This clonotype was seen repeatedly, ten times or more. V gene TRBV2 combines with J gene TRBJ1-1; D gene ambiguous. The germline gives CDR1 SNHLY, CDR2 FYNNEI. Between the trimmed V and J ends, which lost 7 bases and 3 bases, there was a span of 12 bases. The CDR3 length is 13 residues. CDR3 coding DNA: TGTGCCAGCACAATCAGTTCGCACACTGAAGCTTTCTTT. Protein product: CASTISSHTEAFF.

This clonotype has more than one count but fewer than ten. The rearrangement links TRBV5-1 to TRBJ1-2; D perhaps matches TRBD1 (5 bases). The CDR3 runs to 11 residues. Germline lookup yields CDR1 SGHRS and CDR2 YFSETQ. V shed 5 bases and J shed 12 bases, with 14 bases lying between them. The CDR3: CASRGPLEDTF. The CDR3 region has the DNA TGCGCCAGCAGGGGGCCTCTTGAAGACACCTTC.

The chain combines TRBV5-6 with TRBJ1-2; possible D gene TRBD1, 5 bases. The V end lost 2 bases, the J end lost 5 bases, and 13 bases lay between the germline ends. The CDR3 is 14 residues long. Germline V lookup: CDR1 SGHDT, CDR2 YYEEEE. The CDR3 DNA reads as TGTGCCAGCAGCTTAATTGGGGCAGTTTATGGCTACACCTTC. Protein sequence: CASSLIGAVYGYTF.

This clonotype was counted only a few times. DNA of the CDR3: TGTGCCAGTAGTACGACCCACGGACAGGGTGAGACCCAGTACTTC. Protein: CASSTTHGQGETQYF. This sequence joins TRBV19 and TRBJ2-5; TRBD1 aligns across 8 bases. CDR3 size: 15 residues. The germline gives CDR1 LNHDA, CDR2 SQIVND (reference sequence). The ends lost 4 bases at V and 5 bases at J; junction bases unmatched: 9.

Remarks on this clonotype: This may arise from a read error, as a much more abundant clone is one base away. The chain recombines TRBV7-2 with TRBJ1-5; D may be TRBD1 (5 bases). Trimming took off 4 bases at V and 0 bases at J, with 19 bases between the two ends. Per the germline V gene, CDR1 is SGHTA and CDR2 is FQGNSA. This CDR3 comprises 18 residues. CDR3 DNA sequence: TGTGCCAGCAGCTCCCCTCCCCTAGGGGCAGGTAGCAATCAGCCCCAGCATTTT. This codes for CASSSPPLGAGSNQPQHF.

This chain uses TRBV9 with TRBJ2-1, with 7 bases lining up with TRBD2. V was pared by 3 bases and J by 1 base, with 7 bases of the junction left unmatched. CDR3 length: 16 residues. Germline CDR1 and CDR2: SGDLS and YYNGEE. The CDR3 DNA is TGTGCCAGCAGCGCCTGGGGGGGAAGTTCCTACAATGAGCAGTTCTTC. Amino acid sequence: CASSAWGGSSYNEQFF. The full variable domain, in which reference TRBV9 and TRBJ2-1 provide the parts outside the CDR3, is DSGVTQTPKHLITATGQRVTLRCSPRSGDLSVYWYQQSLDQGLQFLIQYYNGEERAKGNILERFSAQQFPDLHSELNLSSLELGDSALYFCASSAWGGSSYNEQFFGPGTRLTVL.

The chain joins TRBV20-1 to TRBJ2-5, with D possibly TRBD1 on 6 matching bases. The CDR3 is made up of 14 amino acids. Trimming cost V 4 bases and J 4 bases, with 16 bases left between them. From germline, CDR1 is DFQATT and CDR2 SNEGSKA (reference sequence). The CDR3 bases are TGCAGTGCTATCAAGCTCAGCAGGGGAGAGACCCAGTACTTC. Residues: CSAIKLSRGETQYF.

The chain combines TRBV6-5 with TRBJ2-7; a weak D match, TRBD2 (5 bases). Trimming took off 0 bases at V and 3 bases at J, with 9 bases between the two ends. CDR1 and CDR2 from the germline V gene are MNHEY and SVGAGI. The CDR3 loop spans 14 amino acids. The CDR3 DNA reads TGTGCCAGCAGTTACTCGCGGGCAGACTACGAGCAGTACTTC. It is translated as CASSYSRADYEQYF.

The chain couples TRBV20-1 to TRBJ2-5; 12 bases fit TRBD1. V trimming: 3 bases; J trimming: 5 bases; junction bases outside the gene matches: 10. Germline CDR1 DFQATT, CDR2 SNEGSKA (reference sequence). This CDR3 region has 16 residues. The CDR3 region is CSARASGTGGLETQYF. The CDR3 DNA sequence: TGCAGTGCTAGGGCTTCCGGGACAGGGGGCCTGGAGACCCAGTACTTC.

This clonotype was seen a handful of times. The chain couples TRBV9 to TRBJ1-3, with TRBD1 matching over 10 bases. The junction had 9 bases not matched to a gene; V was cut back by 3 bases and J by 6 bases. This CDR3 has 16 amino acids. The germline V gene has CDR1 SGDLS and CDR2 YYNGEE. The CDR3 nucleotides read TGTGCCAGCAGCGGAAGACAGGGGGCTTTTGAAAACACCATATATTTT. Protein product: CASSGRQGAFENTIYF.

This clonotype was counted only a few times. The J gene is TRBJ2-7, the V gene TRBV4-3, with 12 nucleotides matching TRBD2. The CDR3 loop spans 15 amino acids. V gave up 2 bases and J gave up 3 bases; unmatched junction bases: 2. The germline V gene has CDR1 LGHNA and CDR2 YSLEER. CDR3 region: CASSQTSGRIYEQYF. The CDR3 DNA is TGCGCCAGCAGCCAAACTAGCGGGAGGATCTACGAGCAGTACTTC.

This clonotype appeared many times. This chain uses TRBV6-2 or TRBV6-3 with TRBJ1-1; 8 bases map to TRBD1. The CDR3 has 14 amino acids. Germline V gene data show CDR1 as MNHEY and CDR2 as SVGEGT. With 4 bases clipped from V and 7 bases from J, the junction kept 8 bases outside the gene matches. CDR3 sequence: CASSSTGGKNEAFF. DNA for the CDR3: TGTGCCAGCAGTTCTACAGGGGGGAAGAATGAAGCTTTCTTT.

This clonotype has more than one count but fewer than ten. The genes are TRBV19 and TRBJ2-3; TRBD1 matches at 10 bases. Germline V lookup: CDR1 LNHDA, CDR2 SQIVND (reference sequence). V was clipped by 5 bases and J by 6 bases; unmatched bases: 8. The CDR3 runs to 15 residues. The DNA of the CDR3 is TGTGCCAGTAGTTCACCGGGACAGGGGACGGATACGCAGTATTTT. Translation: CASSSPGQGTDTQYF. Filled out from reference TRBV19 and TRBJ2-3, the complete variable domain reads DGGITQSPKYLFRKEGQNVTLSCEQNLNHDAMYWYRQDPGQGLRLIYYSQIVNDFQKGDIAEGYSVSREKKESFPLTVTSAQKNPTAFYLCASSSPGQGTDTQYFGPGTRLTVL.

The V and J genes are TRBV4-2 and TRBJ2-7; the match to TRBD1 covers 10 bases. Germline CDR1 reads LGHNA; CDR2 reads YNFKEQ. This CDR3 has 15 amino acids. V trimming: 2 bases; J trimming: 5 bases; junction bases outside the gene matches: 6. This CDR3 reads CASSQPGQGTHEQYF. CDR3 bases: TGTGCCAGCAGCCAACCGGGACAGGGGACCCACGAGCAGTACTTC.

The sample holds many counts of this clonotype. This rearrangement joins TRBV12-3 or TRBV12-4 to TRBJ1-2; 8 positions agree with TRBD1. CDR3 size: 19 residues. With 4 bases clipped from V and 1 base from J, the junction kept 17 bases outside the gene matches. The CDR3, as DNA: TGTGCCAGCAGTTCAATCTTCTCTGGGACAGGACCCCTTAACTATGGCTACACCTTC. This translates into CASSSIFSGTGPLNYGYTF.

This chain joins TRBV7-2 and TRBJ2-1; D is perhaps TRBD1 (6 bases). This CDR3 is 15 amino acids long. Germline values: CDR1 SGHTA, CDR2 FQGNSA. V lost 4 bases and J 3 bases, leaving 13 bases between the germline ends. The chain's CDR3 is CASSSPSTGYNEQFF. Written as DNA, the CDR3 is TGTGCCAGCAGCTCCCCTTCGACAGGCTACAATGAGCAGTTCTTC.